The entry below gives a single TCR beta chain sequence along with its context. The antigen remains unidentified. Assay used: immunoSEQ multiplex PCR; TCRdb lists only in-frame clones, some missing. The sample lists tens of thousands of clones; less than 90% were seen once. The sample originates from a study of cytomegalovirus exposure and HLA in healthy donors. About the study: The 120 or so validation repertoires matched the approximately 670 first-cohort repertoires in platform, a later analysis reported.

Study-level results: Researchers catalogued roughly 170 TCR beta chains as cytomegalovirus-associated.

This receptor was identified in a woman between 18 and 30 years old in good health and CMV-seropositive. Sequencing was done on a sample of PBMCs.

The CDR3 bases are TGTGCCAGCACCCTGGGACAGCAGAACACTGAAGCTTTCTTT. Its protein is CASTLGQQNTEAFF. The chain carries TRBV28 and TRBJ1-1, with TRBD1 matching over 7 bases. From germline, CDR1 is MDHEN and CDR2 SYDVKM. The CDR3 runs to 14 residues. V lost 7 bases, J lost 1 base, and 6 bases stayed unmatched. Combining the CDR3 with reference TRBV28 and TRBJ1-1 gives the whole variable domain DVKVTQSSRYLVKRTGEKVFLECVQDMDHENMFWYRQDPGLGLRLIYFSYDVKMKEKGDIPEGYSVSREKKERFSLILESASTNQTSMYLCASTLGQQNTEAFFGQGTRLTVV.